The next 32 T cell receptor beta chains were all read from a single sample in a study of T-cell reconstitution after alpha-beta-depleted transplantation in children. Construction of the TCRbeta library involved unique molecular identifiers. TCRdb ran MiXCR on the PCR reads and lists one entry per CDR3 protein. The sample gives hundreds of thousands of distinct CDR3 sequences, roughly a tenth of which show up once; less than 5% is in the top ten. The sample in question was PBMCs from the stem cell graft donor, obtained from the stem cell graft. These receptors originate from a human donor who donated a stem cell graft to a child with acute myeloid leukemia.

This clonotype was seen a few times. This rearrangement joins TRBV3-1 to TRBJ2-2; unclear D gene. Germline assignment: CDR1 LGHDT and CDR2 YNNKEL (reference sequence). The length of the CDR3 is 12 residues. V was cut by 4 bases and J by 8 bases, with 8 bases left in between. In nucleotides, the CDR3 is TGTGCCAGCAGCCCCCGTCGGGGGGAGCTGTTTTTT. Protein product: CASSPRRGELFF.

The chain links TRBV29-1 to TRBJ2-6; TRBD2 is a possible D gene (6 bases). The CDR3 has 13 amino acids. Germline V gene sequence: CDR1 SQVTM, CDR2 ANQGSEA. DNA of the CDR3: TGCGCAGGAGGGAACTCTGGGGCCAACGTCCTGACTTTC. Encoded protein: CAGGNSGANVLTF.

The chain carries TRBV6-1 and TRBJ1-6; 7 positions agree with TRBD1. CDR3 length: 17 residues. The germline V gene encodes CDR1 MNHNS and CDR2 SASEGT. Losses at the gene ends were 4 bases for V and 0 bases for J; bases not matched to a gene: 6. Here the CDR3 DNA reads TGTGCCAGCAGTGGACAGGGCCCGAGCTCCTATAATTCACCCCTCCACTTT. Translation: CASSGQGPSSYNSPLHF.

This clonotype was picked up many times. The chain couples TRBV12-3 or TRBV12-4 to TRBJ1-1; TRBD1 might be the D (6 bases). Between the trimmed V and J ends, which lost 6 bases and 1 base, there was a span of 15 bases. The CDR3 covers 15 residues. CDR3 sequence (DNA): TGTGCCAGCAGCGACCTCGACAGGCAGAACACTGAAGCTTTCTTT. Its protein product is CASSDLDRQNTEAFF.

This clonotype has a count of ten or more. V gene TRBV4-2 combines with J gene TRBJ2-1; no reliable D call. The CDR3 is made up of 14 amino acids. The germline CDR1 and CDR2 sequences are LGHNA and YNFKEQ. Trimming removed 4 bases from V and 9 bases from J, with 16 bases in between. CDR3 sequence (DNA): TGTGCCAGCAGCCGGGTGACTGGGGATGGTGAGCAGTTCTTC. Protein: CASSRVTGDGEQFF.

Many counts were recorded for this clonotype. The gene calls are TRBV6-5 and TRBJ2-1; 12 bases match TRBD1. CDR1 MNHEY and CDR2 SVGAGI come from the germline V gene. The V segment lost 4 bases and the J segment 6 bases; nucleotides outside the gene matches: 7. The CDR3 has 16 amino acids. The CDR3 loop reads CASSSSGTGGGNEQFF. In nucleotides, the CDR3 is TGTGCCAGCAGTTCCTCCGGGACAGGGGGCGGCAATGAGCAGTTCTTC.

This chain joins TRBV11-2 and TRBJ2-2; D unclear. CDR3 size: 13 residues. In germline, CDR1 is SGHAT, CDR2 FQNNGV. V was cut by 5 bases and J by 5 bases, with 9 bases left in between. CDR3 sequence reads: CASSRQRTGELFF. The CDR3 DNA reads TGTGCCAGCAGCCGCCAGCGTACCGGGGAGCTGTTTTTT.

The chain links TRBV30 to TRBJ2-5, with D perhaps TRBD1 (6 bases). Germline V CDR1 and CDR2: GTSNPN, SVGIG (reference sequence). CDR3 length: 12 residues. The chain's CDR3 is CGTGSAPQTQYF. In nucleotides, the CDR3 is TGTGGCACAGGGAGCGCCCCACAGACCCAGTACTTC.

This clonotype occurred many times. The chain links TRBV10-3 to TRBJ2-4; 12 bases match TRBD1. Germline CDR1 is ENHRY and CDR2 is SYGVKD. This CDR3 contains 14 residues. The trim removed 8 bases at V and 7 bases at J, leaving 6 bases unmatched. CDR3 coding DNA: TGTGCCATCGGCGGGACAGGGGGCGAGAACATTCAGTACTTC. It codes for CAIGGTGGENIQYF.

This clonotype was counted a few times. V is TRBV27 and J is TRBJ2-7; 10 positions match TRBD2. CDR1 is MNHEY, CDR2 SMNVEV, per germline (reference sequence). The CDR3 loop spans 15 amino acids. The trim removed 2 bases at V and 1 base at J, leaving 2 bases unmatched. The CDR3 DNA is TGTGCCAGCAGTTTAACTAGCGGGAAGTCCTACGAGCAGTACTTC. This sequence encodes CASSLTSGKSYEQYF.

The table lists this clonotype with many counts. The chain links TRBV5-1 to TRBJ2-5; D is unclear. Per germline, CDR1 SGHRS and CDR2 YFSETQ. V was clipped by 1 base and J by 5 bases, with 9 bases between them. The CDR3 runs to 13 residues. The CDR3 spells CASSLHAEETQYF. CDR3 in DNA: TGCGCCAGCAGCTTGCATGCTGAGGAGACCCAGTACTTC.

The rearrangement links TRBV5-1 to TRBJ1-5; TRBD1 agrees at 9 bases. This CDR3 region has 14 residues. Losses at the gene ends were 4 bases for V and 6 bases for J; bases not matched to a gene: 5. Germline CDR1 SGHRS, CDR2 YFSETQ. In DNA form, the CDR3 reads TGCGCCAGCAGCGAGTCGACAGGGGGTCAGCCCCAGCATTTT. Amino acids: CASSESTGGQPQHF.

This clonotype has just a few counts. The chain uses TRBV20-1 and TRBJ2-1; D may be TRBD1 (6 bases). Germline V gene sequence: CDR1 DFQATT, CDR2 SNEGSKA (reference sequence). Trimming removed 3 bases from V and 15 bases from J, with 18 bases in between. The CDR3 length is 12 residues. This CDR3 is CSARTTGARGFF. CDR3 in DNA: TGCAGTGCTAGGACGACAGGAGCACGGGGGTTCTTC.

In its sample, this clonotype was seen many times. CDR3 protein: CASSQTGEETQYF. The CDR3 DNA follows: TGTGCCAGCTCCCAGACAGGGGAAGAGACCCAGTACTTC. The chain links TRBV18 to TRBJ2-5; the match to TRBD1 covers 8 bases. J lost 3 bases, V lost 6 bases, and 3 bases had no gene match. The V gene's germline CDR1 is KGHSH and CDR2 LQKENI. CDR3 length equals 13 residues.

V is TRBV20-1 and J is TRBJ1-3; 7 bases line up with TRBD1. Germline CDR1 and CDR2: DFQATT and SNEGSKA (reference sequence). V lost 7 bases, J lost 0 bases, and 9 bases stayed unmatched. The CDR3 has 15 residues. The CDR3 DNA follows: TGCAGTGGCCGGGACAGTCAGTTCTCTGGAAACACCATATATTTT. Protein sequence: CSGRDSQFSGNTIYF.

The chain is built from TRBV29-1 and TRBJ2-1; D uncertain. V was shortened by 2 bases and J by 2 bases, with 10 bases between the two germline ends. The CDR3 loop spans 14 amino acids. The germline V gene encodes CDR1 SQVTM and CDR2 ANQGSEA. This chain's CDR3 is CSVEIPPPYNEQFF. DNA of the CDR3: TGCAGCGTTGAAATACCGCCACCCTACAATGAGCAGTTCTTC.

This clonotype was found a few times. The V and J genes are TRBV7-2 and TRBJ2-3; D is undetermined. This CDR3 contains 13 residues. CDR1 and CDR2 from the germline V gene are SGHTA and FQGNSA. Trimming shortened V by 1 base and J by 5 bases, and 7 bases separated the two germline ends. The CDR3 DNA reads as TGTGCCAGCAGCTTAGAAGCTGAAGATACGCAGTATTTT. This gives the protein CASSLEAEDTQYF.

This clonotype was found a few times. The CDR3 DNA reads TGTGCCAGCAGTTTCCGCCTGGGGGACCTTAAAGCCTACGAGCAGTACTTC. As protein: CASSFRLGDLKAYEQYF. This chain links TRBV27 with TRBJ2-7; D may be TRBD1 or TRBD2 (5 bases each). Germline V gives CDR1 MNHEY, CDR2 SMNVEV (reference sequence). V was cut by 3 bases and J by 2 bases, with 20 bases left in between. The CDR3 contains 17 residues.

This clonotype was picked up many times. V and J are TRBV29-1 and TRBJ2-7, with 11 bases lining up with TRBD1. The germline CDR1 and CDR2 sequences are SQVTM and ANQGSEA. The V segment lost 3 bases and the J segment 5 bases; nucleotides outside the gene matches: 3. This CDR3 spans 13 amino acids. CDR3 sequence: CSVEGQGVHEQYF. The CDR3, as DNA: TGCAGCGTTGAGGGACAGGGGGTTCACGAGCAGTACTTC.

This clonotype was observed many times. This sequence joins TRBV7-9 and TRBJ2-7; 7 nucleotides align to TRBD1. CDR3 size: 14 residues. V was clipped by 0 bases and J by 3 bases; unmatched bases: 2. The V gene's germline CDR1 is SEHNR and CDR2 FQNEAQ (reference sequence). CDR3 region: CASSLAGTVYEQYF. As DNA, the CDR3 is TGTGCCAGCAGCTTAGCCGGGACAGTCTACGAGCAGTACTTC.

The CDR3 region has the DNA TGTGCCAGCAGCCCAAGAGCGGGAGTCCCTTACGAGCAGTACTTC. Translating it yields CASSPRAGVPYEQYF. The J gene is TRBJ2-7, the V gene TRBV7-2; 8 nucleotides line up with TRBD2. Germline V gene lookup returns CDR1 SGHTA and CDR2 FQGNSA. CDR3 length equals 15 residues. The V segment lost 5 bases and the J segment 4 bases; nucleotides outside the gene matches: 10.

V and J are TRBV20-1 and TRBJ2-7, with 8 nucleotides matching TRBD1. This CDR3 region has 13 residues. V was clipped by 3 bases and J by 2 bases; unmatched bases: 3. CDR1 and CDR2 (germline): DFQATT, SNEGSKA (reference sequence). The CDR3 nucleotides are TGCAGTGCTAGGGGACAGGCCACCTACGAGCAGTACTTC. It is translated as CSARGQATYEQYF.

This clonotype was picked up a small number of times. The J gene is TRBJ2-4, the V gene TRBV2; 9 nucleotides line up with TRBD1. The germline CDR1 and CDR2 sequences are SNHLY and FYNNEI. The CDR3 totals 15 residues. V lost 10 bases, J lost 3 bases, and 10 bases stayed unmatched. The CDR3 DNA follows: TGTGCCACCACGGAACAGGGGGCGGACAAAAACATTCAGTACTTC. It yields the protein CATTEQGADKNIQYF.

This clonotype was seen a few times. J is TRBJ2-2 and V is TRBV23-1, with 8 positions matching TRBD2. TRBV23-1 is given ORF status, its function remaining uncertain. CDR3 length equals 16 residues. Trimming cost V 0 bases and J 6 bases; bases outside gene matches: 6. CDR3 loop: CASSQSRREVAGELFF. CDR3 bases: TGCGCCAGCAGTCAATCAAGGCGGGAGGTGGCCGGGGAGCTGTTTTTT.

V usage is TRBV11-1 and J usage is TRBJ2-7; 10 bases match TRBD1. CDR1 SGHAT and CDR2 FQDESV come from the germline V gene (reference sequence). CDR3 size: 14 residues. The ends lost 5 bases at V and 6 bases at J; junction bases unmatched: 7. CDR3: CASSVPGQGSEQYF. CDR3 coding DNA: TGTGCCAGCAGCGTACCGGGACAGGGGAGCGAGCAGTACTTC.

V and J are TRBV7-3 and TRBJ2-7; 10 bases fit TRBD1. Germline assignment: CDR1 SGHTA and CDR2 FQGTGA. The CDR3 has 15 amino acids. Trimming at V came to 10 bases and at J to 5 bases, leaving 14 bases not matched to a gene. CDR3 loop: CATQNRGTGAHEQYF. The DNA of the CDR3 is TGTGCCACCCAGAATCGAGGGACAGGGGCCCACGAGCAGTACTTC.

This chain uses TRBV30 with TRBJ1-1; D is unclear. Trimming removed 5 bases at V and 7 bases at J, with 17 bases between. Germline V gene lookup returns CDR1 GTSNPN and CDR2 SVGIG (reference sequence). The CDR3 has 13 residues. CDR3 coding DNA: TGTGCCTGGCAAGCGCCGAAGACTTTTGAAGCTTTCTTT. The encoded protein is CAWQAPKTFEAFF.

This clonotype was recorded many times. The rearrangement joins TRBV29-1 to TRBJ2-1; D not resolved. V dropped 2 bases and J dropped 0 bases, with 8 bases sitting between them. Germline-derived CDR1 and CDR2 are SQVTM and ANQGSEA. The CDR3 sequence is 14 residues long. The CDR3 nucleotides are TGCAGCGTTGAATTGCGGAGCTCCTACAATGAGCAGTTCTTC. As protein: CSVELRSSYNEQFF.

The rearrangement joins TRBV6-4 to TRBJ2-1; the match to TRBD2 covers 10 bases. The CDR3 loop spans 15 amino acids. With 4 bases clipped from V and 6 bases from J, the junction kept 6 bases outside the gene matches. Germline lookup yields CDR1 MRHNA and CDR2 SNTAGT. CDR3 amino acids: CASSALAGDANEQFF. The CDR3 DNA reads TGTGCCAGCAGTGCCCTAGCGGGAGACGCCAATGAGCAGTTCTTC.

The gene calls are TRBV6-2 or TRBV6-3 and TRBJ2-1, with 8 nucleotides matching TRBD2. CDR1 MNHEY and CDR2 SVGEGT come from the germline V gene. V trimming: 10 bases; J trimming: 6 bases; junction bases outside the gene matches: 8. The CDR3 contains 13 residues. The CDR3 bases are TGTGCCACTTCGGGGGGGGCCATCAATGAGCAGTTCTTC. As protein: CATSGGAINEQFF.

The gene calls are TRBV6-2 or TRBV6-3 and TRBJ1-4; D not certain. Germline V gene lookup returns CDR1 MNHEY and CDR2 SVGEGT. V shed 6 bases and J shed 4 bases, with 12 bases lying between them. CDR3 length: 14 amino acids. CDR3: CASRLDGLNEKLFF. As DNA, the CDR3 is TGTGCCAGCAGGCTTGACGGACTTAATGAAAAACTGTTTTTT.

This clonotype was picked up many times. The rearrangement links TRBV4-2 to TRBJ2-1, with D hard to call. This CDR3 is built from 15 residues. The germline CDR1 and CDR2 sequences are LGHNA and YNFKEQ. Deletions cut 0 bases from V and 0 bases from J, with 6 bases between. The CDR3 sequence: CASSQDRRSYNEQFF. In DNA form, the CDR3 reads TGTGCCAGCAGCCAAGATCGTCGCTCCTACAATGAGCAGTTCTTC.